Shown below are 29 T cell receptor beta chains from a single sample sequenced in a study of glioma-infiltrating T cells. TCR alpha and beta CDR3 regions were amplified from RNA using iRepertoire nested multiplex PCR. TCRdb re-analysed the multiplex PCR reads in MiXCR, keeping a single row per CDR3 protein. The sample holds 300,000 to 400,000 distinct CDR3 sequences; about 40% are singletons and the top ten take approximately 12%. The specimen was glioma tissue, nonneoplastic brain tissue, or PBMCs (not recorded which). These receptors all stem from a human donor with low-grade glioma or glioblastoma, undergoing nonglioma brain surgery, or in good health (not recorded which).

The V and J genes are TRBV18 and TRBJ1-5; no clear D. Trimming pared 6 bases from V and 0 bases from J, leaving 9 bases between. The CDR3 consists of 14 residues. Germline V gives CDR1 KGHSH, CDR2 LQKENI. The DNA of the CDR3 is TGTGCCAGCTCGCCGGAGCATAGCAATCAGCCCCAGCATTTT. Protein: CASSPEHSNQPQHF.

V and J are TRBV7-2 and TRBJ1-3; 8 positions agree with TRBD1. J was trimmed by 7 bases and V by 5 bases; bases with no gene match: 16. Looked up from germline, CDR1 is SGHTA and CDR2 is FQGNSA. CDR3 length equals 17 residues. The CDR3 DNA reads as TGTGCCAGCAGCATACCAGACAGGGGCAGACCCTGGAACACCATATATTTT. Protein sequence: CASSIPDRGRPWNTIYF.

This clonotype was counted many times. The CDR3: CASKGYWKNEQFF. The CDR3 coding sequence is TGTGCCAGCAAGGGTTATTGGAAGAATGAGCAGTTCTTC. This chain links TRBV27 with TRBJ2-1; D call uncertain. The CDR3 is 13 amino acids. Looked up from germline, CDR1 is MNHEY and CDR2 is SMNVEV (reference sequence). The V end lost 7 bases, the J end lost 7 bases, and 14 bases lay between the germline ends.

The rearrangement links TRBV4-2 to TRBJ1-2; 8 positions agree with TRBD1. With V trimmed by 5 bases and J by 4 bases, 6 bases remained unmatched. The CDR3 is 14 amino acids. The V gene's germline CDR1 is LGHNA and CDR2 YNFKEQ. The CDR3 loop reads CASSLLTGAYGYTF. CDR3 in DNA: TGTGCCAGCAGCTTGCTGACAGGGGCCTATGGCTACACCTTC.

Worth noting for this clonotype: In this CDR3 the conserved last residue, phenylalanine or tryptophan, is missing, so a read error is likely. The chain joins TRBV6-1 to TRBJ1-3; a possible D gene is TRBD1 (5 bases). This CDR3 is built from 14 residues. V was clipped by 6 bases and J by 0 bases, with 9 bases between them. CDR1 and CDR2 from the germline V gene are MNHNS and SASEGT. Here the CDR3 DNA reads TGTGCCAGCAGCCTAGGACACTCTGGAAACACCATATATTCT. Translation gives CASSLGHSGNTIYS.

Concerning this clonotype: A much more abundant neighbour one base away suggests this may be a read error. The CDR3 loop reads CASSFRGANTQYF. In DNA, the CDR3 is TGTGCCAGCAGTTTCAGGGGGGCAAATACGCAGTATTTT. V usage is TRBV28 and J usage is TRBJ2-3; TRBD1 might be the D (7 bases). Between the trimmed V and J ends, which lost 3 bases and 7 bases, there was a span of 11 bases. This CDR3 contains 13 residues. Germline-derived CDR1 and CDR2 are MDHEN and SYDVKM.

This clonotype has only a few counts. The chain carries TRBV12-3 or TRBV12-4 and TRBJ2-1; the match to TRBD2 covers 10 bases. V shed 11 bases, J shed 0 bases, and the junction held 13 bases outside the gene matches. The CDR3 covers 17 residues. CDR3 loop: CASRDRPSGSSYNEQFF. DNA of the CDR3: TGTGCCTCACGGGACAGGCCTAGCGGGAGCTCCTACAATGAGCAGTTCTTC.

The chain joins TRBV27 to TRBJ2-5; 13 nucleotides align to TRBD2. This CDR3 has 16 residues. Germline lookup yields CDR1 MNHEY and CDR2 SMNVEV (reference sequence). V was clipped by 5 bases and J by 5 bases; unmatched bases: 8. CDR3 sequence (DNA): TGTGCCAGCAGTCGGACTAGCGGGAGCATGCGGGAGACCCAGTACTTC. Translation: CASSRTSGSMRETQYF.

The chain links TRBV4-1 to TRBJ2-3; TRBD2 is a possible D gene (5 bases). The CDR3 covers 14 residues. The V end was cut by 4 bases, the J end by 3 bases, with 11 bases between. In germline, CDR1 is MGHRA, CDR2 YSYEKL. CDR3 residues: CASSLQRITDTQYF. The DNA for the CDR3 is TGCGCCAGCAGCCTACAGCGGATAACAGATACGCAGTATTTT.

This clonotype was counted a few times. The chain joins TRBV3-1 to TRBJ1-5; a possible D gene is TRBD1 (5 bases). The germline CDR1 and CDR2 sequences are LGHDT and YNNKEL (reference sequence). The CDR3 is 15 amino acids. Trimming removed 1 base from V and 6 bases from J, with 13 bases in between. As DNA, the CDR3 is TGTGCCAGCAGCCAAGGGGACGGTTTCGGTCAGCCCCAGCATTTT. Its protein is CASSQGDGFGQPQHF.

The V and J genes are TRBV12-3 or TRBV12-4 and TRBJ2-1; 7 nucleotides line up with TRBD2. Losses at the gene ends were 6 bases for V and 0 bases for J; bases not matched to a gene: 8. This CDR3 region has 16 residues. The DNA of the CDR3 is TGTGCCAGCAGCCCTATCAGCGGGACCTCCTACAATGAGCAGTTCTTC. This codes for CASSPISGTSYNEQFF.

Details on this clonotype: A read error may account for a junction end that differs from germline. The V gene is TRBV5-1, the J gene TRBJ1-1; D perhaps matches TRBD1 (6 bases). Germline V lookup: CDR1 SGHRS, CDR2 YFSETQ. This CDR3 contains 12 residues. The chain's CDR3 is CASSFGGTGAFF. The CDR3 DNA sequence: TGCGCCAGCAGCTTCGGGGGCACTGGAGCTTTCTTT.

J is TRBJ1-1 and V is TRBV4-3, with D uncertain. Trimming took 1 base from V and 1 from J, leaving 7 bases between them. Germline lookup yields CDR1 LGHNA and CDR2 YSLEER. The CDR3 runs to 14 residues. Here the CDR3 reads CASSQVRWNTEAFF. CDR3 coding DNA: TGCGCCAGCAGCCAAGTAAGGTGGAACACTGAAGCTTTCTTT.

This clonotype showed up just a few times. The rearrangement uses TRBV20-1 and TRBJ1-1; the match to TRBD1 covers 7 bases. The V and J ends lost 4 bases and 4 bases, in that order; junction bases with no gene match: 6. CDR1 is DFQATT, CDR2 SNEGSKA, per germline (reference sequence). The CDR3 consists of 13 residues. DNA of the CDR3: TGCAGTGCTACGCGACAGGGTTCCACTGAAGCTTTCTTT. Translating gives CSATRQGSTEAFF.

The chain has TRBV25-1 and TRBJ2-3, with TRBD1 matching over 10 bases. This CDR3 is 14 amino acids long. Trimming cost V 4 bases and J 3 bases; bases outside gene matches: 1. Germline-derived CDR1 and CDR2 are MGHDK and SYGVNS. The CDR3 spells CASSGGQGTDTQYF. The DNA of the CDR3 is TGTGCCAGCAGTGGGGGACAGGGGACAGATACGCAGTATTTT.

Comment on this clonotype: A read error may produce the germline difference seen at one junction end. The chain recombines TRBV25-1 with TRBJ1-1; D ambiguous. Germline-derived CDR1 and CDR2 are MGHDK and SYGVNS. CDR3 length equals 14 residues. CDR3 residues: CACSDLGAPPEAFF. DNA for the CDR3: TGTGCCTGCAGTGACCTAGGAGCACCCCCTGAAGCTTTCTTT.

This chain connects TRBV4-1 to TRBJ1-4, with 8 bases lining up with TRBD1. The CDR3 runs to 16 residues. The junction had 7 bases not matched to a gene; V was cut back by 1 base and J by 6 bases. Per germline, CDR1 MGHRA and CDR2 YSYEKL. The CDR3 here is CASSQAGGQGHEKLFF. The DNA for the CDR3 is TGCGCCAGCAGCCAAGCAGGCGGACAGGGACATGAAAAACTGTTTTTT.

On this clonotype itself: The conserved phenylalanine or tryptophan is not found at the CDR3 terminus, so this likely reflects a read error. This chain uses TRBV20-1 with TRBJ2-4; 7 bases map to TRBD1. The CDR3 has 11 residues. The germline CDR1 and CDR2 sequences are DFQATT and SNEGSKA (reference sequence). After removal of 5 bases from V and 9 bases from J, the junction contained 4 bases not matched to a gene. CDR3 DNA sequence: TGCAGTGCTCTTACAGGGGTCATTCAGTACTCC. This gives the protein CSALTGVIQYS.

DNA of the CDR3: TGTGCCAGCAGCTTTCCTCCAGGGGCTACTGGCAACGAGCAGTACTTC. It translates to CASSFPPGATGNEQYF. The chain carries TRBV7-6 and TRBJ2-7; a weak D match, TRBD1 (6 bases). Germline-derived CDR1 and CDR2 are SGHVS and FNYEAQ. V shed 3 bases and J shed 5 bases, with 20 bases lying between them. The CDR3 contains 16 residues.

The chain uses TRBV4-1 and TRBJ2-7; the D gene could be TRBD1 or TRBD2 (6 bases each). Looked up from germline, CDR1 is MGHRA and CDR2 is YSYEKL. V was clipped by 4 bases and J by 3 bases, with 19 bases between them. The CDR3 is 16 residues long. This CDR3 is CASSPEGGKRVYEQYF. As DNA, the CDR3 is TGCGCCAGCAGCCCGGAAGGGGGGAAACGGGTCTACGAGCAGTACTTC.

The chain recombines TRBV15 with TRBJ1-5; the D is unclear. This CDR3 has 14 residues. Germline loops: CDR1 LNHNV, CDR2 YYDKDF (reference sequence). The germline V and J ends were trimmed by 10 bases and 4 bases, with 17 bases remaining between them. DNA for the CDR3: TGTGCCAGTCGAGCCAGCCGGGCAAATCAGCCCCAGCATTTT. The encoded protein is CASRASRANQPQHF.

This clonotype was counted only a few times. The chain links TRBV20-1 to TRBJ2-7; 7 nucleotides line up with TRBD2. Germline V gene data show CDR1 as DFQATT and CDR2 as SNEGSKA (reference sequence). This CDR3 has 16 amino acids. V lost 0 bases to trimming and J lost 7 bases; unmatched junction nucleotides: 15. CDR3 nucleotides: TGCAGTGCTAGAGATCTTCCGGGACTACTCTCGGCTGAGCAGTACTTC. Translation: CSARDLPGLLSAEQYF.

The table lists this clonotype with many counts. This chain links TRBV27 with TRBJ2-7; D not certain. The germline V and J ends were trimmed by 5 bases and 4 bases, with 12 bases remaining between them. This CDR3 spans 13 amino acids. Germline V gives CDR1 MNHEY, CDR2 SMNVEV (reference sequence). DNA of the CDR3: TGTGCCAGCAGTAAAGGACGCTATTACGAGCAGTACTTC. Translated: CASSKGRYYEQYF.

This clonotype was seen at least ten times. The gene calls are TRBV20-1 and TRBJ2-7, with TRBD1 identical over 8 bases. From germline, CDR1 is DFQATT and CDR2 SNEGSKA (reference sequence). The junction had 4 bases not matched to a gene; V was cut back by 3 bases and J by 3 bases. This CDR3 region has 13 residues. CDR3 DNA sequence: TGCAGTGCTAGGTCAGGGGGCATCTACGAGCAGTACTTC. This sequence encodes CSARSGGIYEQYF.

This clonotype was counted between two and nine times. The CDR3 nucleotides are TGTGCCAGCAGTCGTCCGGGATTTTATAGCAATCAGCCCCAGCATTTT. Its translation: CASSRPGFYSNQPQHF. The rearrangement uses TRBV28 and TRBJ1-5; no definite D call. The germline gives CDR1 MDHEN, CDR2 SYDVKM. This CDR3 is built from 16 residues. Trimming removed 5 bases from V and 0 bases from J, with 14 bases in between.

The V gene is TRBV6-1, the J gene TRBJ1-3; 7 bases match TRBD1. The CDR3 is made up of 19 amino acids. Trimming took 7 bases from V and 3 from J; bases not matched to a gene: 21. CDR1 MNHNS and CDR2 SASEGT come from the germline V gene. CDR3 in amino acids: CASTEKGQISLFGGNTIYF. In DNA form, the CDR3 reads TGTGCCAGCACCGAAAAGGGACAGATCTCTTTGTTTGGTGGAAACACCATATATTTT.

This clonotype was detected many times. The chain joins TRBV27 to TRBJ2-3; the D gene is possibly TRBD1 (6 bases). The V and J ends lost 4 bases and 0 bases respectively, with 14 bases between them. CDR3 length: 16 residues. From germline, CDR1 is MNHEY and CDR2 SMNVEV (reference sequence). CDR3 sequence reads: CASSYGQSTSTDTQYF. CDR3 nucleotide sequence: TGTGCCAGCAGTTACGGACAGTCCACTAGCACAGATACGCAGTATTTT.

The chain couples TRBV19 to TRBJ1-3; no reliable D call. From germline, CDR1 is LNHDA and CDR2 SQIVND (reference sequence). Trimming stripped 3 bases from V and 0 bases from J, with 18 bases between. The CDR3 covers 18 residues. For the CDR3, the DNA is TGTGCCAGTAGTATCGGTCGCCCTCAACGCGCCTCTGGAAACACCATATATTTT. This sequence encodes CASSIGRPQRASGNTIYF.

This clonotype showed up many times. This chain joins TRBV20-1 and TRBJ1-1; D not certain. V lost 3 bases, J lost 4 bases, and 12 bases lay in between. This CDR3 is built from 13 residues. From germline, CDR1 is DFQATT and CDR2 SNEGSKA (reference sequence). In DNA, the CDR3 is TGCAGTGCTAGGAGGCAGCTGTTCACTGAAGCTTTCTTT. Its translation: CSARRQLFTEAFF.